This T cell receptor (beta chain) was observed in a study of T cell responses to AZD1222 COVID-19 vaccine. Points from the study as a whole: After the peak T cell response, and only then, were repertoires sampled. After two AZD1222 doses, spike-specific TCR breadth and depth rose versus day 0. Only a handful of people who got AZD1222 tested seropositive at baseline. Clonal diversity was possibly underestimated, and the donors were mostly white British, with more females.

The table came from immunoSEQ multiplex PCR; TCRdb's copy has only in-frame clones and leaves some out. The sample records 80,000 to 100,000 clones, around 89% being singletons. The length of the CDR3 is 13 residues. Germline assignment: CDR1 MGHDK and CDR2 SYGVNS. After removal of 5 bases from V and 8 bases from J, the junction contained 6 bases not matched to a gene. As regards this clone: Its target is unknown.

This sequence was found in an adult who received the AZD1222 COVID-19 vaccine. The sequencing used peripheral blood, collected 28 days after the second AZD1222 dose. The chain uses TRBV25-1 and TRBJ1-2, with TRBD1 identical over 9 bases. The CDR3 loop reads CASSRGQGGGYTF. CDR3 in DNA: TGTGCCAGCAGTAGGGGACAGGGAGGCGGCTACACCTTC.